This section outlines one T cell receptor (beta chain) sequence together with its context. These data come from a study of human T cells and chemical hapten exposure. MiXCR, applied by TCRdb to the RACE reads, yields one record per CDR3 protein. The profile covers fewer than 150,000 distinct CDR3 sequences, with approximately 15% appearing a single time and around 0.99% taken by the ten largest. Time point denoted: patch test 1, 2 weeks after DPC sensitization. Specified treatment: therapeutic diphenylcyclopropenone sensitization with weekly scalp DPC. Extraction of total RNA was performed on unfractionated whole blood. The TCR originated in a man between 18 and 35 years old with alopecia areata. Some clones in this sample may be carry-over from other donors' samples. Material: whole blood, obtained in connection with sensitization to the hapten diphenylcyclopropenone (DPC).

CDR3 protein: CASSEGRGGVTDTQYF. The CDR3 DNA reads TGTGCCAGCAGCGAAGGGCGGGGCGGGGTCACAGATACGCAGTATTTT. The chain carries TRBV3-1 and TRBJ2-3; possible D gene TRBD2, 6 bases. The germline V and J ends were trimmed by 5 bases and 2 bases, with 17 bases remaining between them. The CDR3 totals 16 residues. Germline assignment: CDR1 LGHDT and CDR2 YNNKEL (reference sequence).